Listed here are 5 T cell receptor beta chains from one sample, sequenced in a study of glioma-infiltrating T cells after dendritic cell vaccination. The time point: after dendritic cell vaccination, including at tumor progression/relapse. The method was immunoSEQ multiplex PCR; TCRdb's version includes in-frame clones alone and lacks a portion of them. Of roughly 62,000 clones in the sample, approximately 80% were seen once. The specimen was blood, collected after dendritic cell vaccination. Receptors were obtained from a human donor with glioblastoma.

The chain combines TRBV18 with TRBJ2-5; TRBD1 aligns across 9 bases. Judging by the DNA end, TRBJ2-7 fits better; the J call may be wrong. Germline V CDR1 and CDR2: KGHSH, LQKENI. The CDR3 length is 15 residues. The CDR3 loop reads CASSRPGQGTYEQYF. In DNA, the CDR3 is TGTGCCAGCTCACGACCGGGACAGGGAACCTACGAGCAGTACTTC.

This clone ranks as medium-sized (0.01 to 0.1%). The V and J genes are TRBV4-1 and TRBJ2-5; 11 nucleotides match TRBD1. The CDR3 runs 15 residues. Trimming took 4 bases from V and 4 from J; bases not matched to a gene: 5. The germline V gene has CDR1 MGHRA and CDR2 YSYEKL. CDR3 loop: CASSLRTGGGETQYF. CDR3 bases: TGCGCCAGCAGCCTCCGGACAGGGGGCGGAGAGACCCAGTACTTC.

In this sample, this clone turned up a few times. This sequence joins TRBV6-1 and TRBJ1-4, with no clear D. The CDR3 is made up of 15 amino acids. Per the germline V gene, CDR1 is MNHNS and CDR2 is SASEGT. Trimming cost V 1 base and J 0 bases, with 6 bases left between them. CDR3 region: CASSEVGTTNEKLFF. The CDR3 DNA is TGTGCCAGCAGTGAAGTCGGGACAACTAATGAAAAACTGTTTTTT.

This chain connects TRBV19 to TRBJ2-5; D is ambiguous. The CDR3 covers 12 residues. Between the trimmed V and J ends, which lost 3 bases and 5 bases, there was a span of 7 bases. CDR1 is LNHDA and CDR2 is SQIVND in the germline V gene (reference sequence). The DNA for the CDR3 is TGTGCCAGTAGTATGTTCAGGGAGACCCAGTACTTC. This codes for CASSMFRETQYF.

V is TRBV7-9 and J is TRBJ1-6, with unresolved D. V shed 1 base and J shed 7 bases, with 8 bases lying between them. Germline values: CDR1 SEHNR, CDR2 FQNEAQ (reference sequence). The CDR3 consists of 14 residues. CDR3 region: CASSLVTGNSPLHF. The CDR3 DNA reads TGTGCCAGCAGCTTAGTTACGGGGAATTCACCCCTCCACTTT.